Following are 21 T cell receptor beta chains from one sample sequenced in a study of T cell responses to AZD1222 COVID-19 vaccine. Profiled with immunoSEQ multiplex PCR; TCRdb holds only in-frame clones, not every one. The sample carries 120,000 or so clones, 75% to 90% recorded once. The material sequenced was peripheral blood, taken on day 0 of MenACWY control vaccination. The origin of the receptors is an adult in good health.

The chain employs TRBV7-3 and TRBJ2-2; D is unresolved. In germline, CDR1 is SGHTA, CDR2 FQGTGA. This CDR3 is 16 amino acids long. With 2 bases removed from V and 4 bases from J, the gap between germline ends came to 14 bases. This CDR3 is CASSLAPVSITGELFF. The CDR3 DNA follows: TGTGCCAGCAGCTTAGCCCCGGTGTCGATCACCGGGGAGCTGTTTTTT.

CDR3 protein: CASSLGASGYNEQFF. In DNA, the CDR3 is TGTGCCAGCAGCTTAGGAGCTAGCGGGTACAATGAGCAGTTCTTC. The chain has TRBV7-9 and TRBJ2-1; 8 bases align to TRBD2. After removal of 1 base from V and 4 bases from J, the junction contained 3 bases not matched to a gene. CDR1 is SEHNR and CDR2 is FQNEAQ in the germline V gene (reference sequence). The CDR3 covers 15 residues.

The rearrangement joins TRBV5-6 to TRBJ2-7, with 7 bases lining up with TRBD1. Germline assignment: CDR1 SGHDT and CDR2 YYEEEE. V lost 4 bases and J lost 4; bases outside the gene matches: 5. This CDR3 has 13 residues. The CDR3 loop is CASSRDRAYEQYF. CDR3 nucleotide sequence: TGTGCCAGCAGCCGTGACAGGGCGTACGAGCAGTACTTC.

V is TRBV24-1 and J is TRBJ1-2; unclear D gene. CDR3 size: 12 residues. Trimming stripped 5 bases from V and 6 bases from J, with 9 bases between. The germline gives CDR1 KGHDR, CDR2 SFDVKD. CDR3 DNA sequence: TGTGCCACCAGTGGTTTTTTCGATGGCTACACCTTC. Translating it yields CATSGFFDGYTF.

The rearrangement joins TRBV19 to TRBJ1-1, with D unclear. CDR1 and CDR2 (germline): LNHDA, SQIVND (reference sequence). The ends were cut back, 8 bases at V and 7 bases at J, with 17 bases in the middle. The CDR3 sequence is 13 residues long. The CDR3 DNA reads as TGTGCCAGTTCTTTATCGTCCGGAAATGAAGCTTTCTTT. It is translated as CASSLSSGNEAFF.

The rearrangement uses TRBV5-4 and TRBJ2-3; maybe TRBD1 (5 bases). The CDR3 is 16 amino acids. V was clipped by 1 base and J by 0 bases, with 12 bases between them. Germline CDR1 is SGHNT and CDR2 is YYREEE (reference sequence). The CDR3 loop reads CASSLYGRDSTDTQYF. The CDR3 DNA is TGTGCCAGCAGCTTGTATGGCAGGGATAGCACAGATACGCAGTATTTT. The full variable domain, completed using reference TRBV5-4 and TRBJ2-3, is ETGVTQSPTHLIKTRGQQVTLRCSSQSGHNTVSWYQQALGQGPQFIFQYYREEENGRGNFPPRFSGLQFPNYSSELNVNALELDDSALYLCASSLYGRDSTDTQYFGPGTRLTVL.

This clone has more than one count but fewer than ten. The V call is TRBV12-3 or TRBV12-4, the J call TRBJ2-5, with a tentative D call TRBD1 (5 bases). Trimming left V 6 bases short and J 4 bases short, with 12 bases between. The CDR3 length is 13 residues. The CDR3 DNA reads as TGTGCCAGCAGACTCATGGGGCTAGAGACCCAGTACTTC. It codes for CASRLMGLETQYF.

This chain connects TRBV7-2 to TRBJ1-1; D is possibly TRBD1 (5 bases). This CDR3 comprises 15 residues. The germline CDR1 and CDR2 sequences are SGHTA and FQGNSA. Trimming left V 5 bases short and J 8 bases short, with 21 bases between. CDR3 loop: CASSPDLGATVEAFF. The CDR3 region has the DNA TGTGCCAGCAGCCCCGATTTAGGGGCCACTGTGGAAGCTTTCTTT. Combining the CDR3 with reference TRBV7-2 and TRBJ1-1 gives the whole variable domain GAGVSQSPSNKVTEKGKDVELRCDPISGHTALYWYRQSLGQGLEFLIYFQGNSAPDKSGLPSDRFSAERTGGSVSTLTIQRTQQEDSAVYLCASSPDLGATVEAFFGQGTRLTVV.

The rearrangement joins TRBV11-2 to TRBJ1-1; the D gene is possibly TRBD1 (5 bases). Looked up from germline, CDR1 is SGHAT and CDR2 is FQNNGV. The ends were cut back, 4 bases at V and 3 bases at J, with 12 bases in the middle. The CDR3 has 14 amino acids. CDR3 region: CASSSPGGDTEAFF. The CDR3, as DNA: TGTGCCAGCAGCTCCCCCGGGGGTGACACTGAAGCTTTCTTT.

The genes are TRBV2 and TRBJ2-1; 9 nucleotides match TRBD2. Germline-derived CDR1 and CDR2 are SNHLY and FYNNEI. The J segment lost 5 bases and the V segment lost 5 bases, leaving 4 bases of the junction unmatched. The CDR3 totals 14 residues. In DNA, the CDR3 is TGTGCCAGCAGTCTCGGACTAGCGCACAATGAGCAGTTCTTC. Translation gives CASSLGLAHNEQFF.

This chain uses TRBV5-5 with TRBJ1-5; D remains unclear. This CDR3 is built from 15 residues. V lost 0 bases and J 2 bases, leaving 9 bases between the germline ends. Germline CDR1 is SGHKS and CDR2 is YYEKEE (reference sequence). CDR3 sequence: CASSLEGWGNQPQHF. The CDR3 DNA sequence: TGTGCCAGCAGCTTGGAAGGGTGGGGCAATCAGCCCCAGCATTTT.

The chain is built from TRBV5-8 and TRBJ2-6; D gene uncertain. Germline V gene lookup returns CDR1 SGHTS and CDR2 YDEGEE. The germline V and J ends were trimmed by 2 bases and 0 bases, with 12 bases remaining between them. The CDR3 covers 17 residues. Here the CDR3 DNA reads TGTGCCAGCAGCTTAGGCGTAAGGGCCTCTGGGGCCAACGTCCTGACTTTC. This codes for CASSLGVRASGANVLTF.

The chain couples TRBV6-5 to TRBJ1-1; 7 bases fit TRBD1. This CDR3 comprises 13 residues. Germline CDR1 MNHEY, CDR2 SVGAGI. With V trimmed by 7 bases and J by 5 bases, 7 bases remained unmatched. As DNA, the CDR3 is TGTGCCAGCACCCCAGGACAGGAGACTGAAGCTTTCTTT. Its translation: CASTPGQETEAFF.

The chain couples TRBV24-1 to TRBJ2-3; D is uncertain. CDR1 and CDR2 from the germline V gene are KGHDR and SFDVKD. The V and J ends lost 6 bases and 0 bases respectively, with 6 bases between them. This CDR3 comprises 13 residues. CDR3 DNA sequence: TGTGCCACCAGTTCGGAAAGCACAGATACGCAGTATTTT. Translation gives CATSSESTDTQYF.

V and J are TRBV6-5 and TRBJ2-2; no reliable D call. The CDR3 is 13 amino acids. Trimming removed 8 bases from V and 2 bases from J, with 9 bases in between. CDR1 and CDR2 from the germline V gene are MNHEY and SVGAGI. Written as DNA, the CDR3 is TGTGCCAGCGAAAGTCCAAACACCGGGGAGCTGTTTTTT. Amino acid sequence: CASESPNTGELFF.

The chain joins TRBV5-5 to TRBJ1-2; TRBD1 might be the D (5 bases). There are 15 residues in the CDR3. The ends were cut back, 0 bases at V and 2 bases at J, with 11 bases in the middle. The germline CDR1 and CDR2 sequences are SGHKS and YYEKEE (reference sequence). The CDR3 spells CASSLAGAGNYGYTF. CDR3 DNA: TGTGCCAGCAGCTTGGCCGGAGCAGGGAACTATGGCTACACCTTC.

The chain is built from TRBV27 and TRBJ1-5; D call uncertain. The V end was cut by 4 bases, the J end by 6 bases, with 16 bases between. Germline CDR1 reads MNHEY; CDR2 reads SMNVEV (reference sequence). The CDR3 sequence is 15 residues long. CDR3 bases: TGTGCCAGCAGTTCGCAGGACGGAAACCGTCAGCCCCAGCATTTT. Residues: CASSSQDGNRQPQHF.

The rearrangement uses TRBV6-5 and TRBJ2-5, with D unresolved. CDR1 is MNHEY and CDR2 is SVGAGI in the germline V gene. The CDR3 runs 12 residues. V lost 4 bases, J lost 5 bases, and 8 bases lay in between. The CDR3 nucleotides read TGTGCCAGCAGTTTGACTGGGGAGACCCAGTACTTC. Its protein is CASSLTGETQYF.

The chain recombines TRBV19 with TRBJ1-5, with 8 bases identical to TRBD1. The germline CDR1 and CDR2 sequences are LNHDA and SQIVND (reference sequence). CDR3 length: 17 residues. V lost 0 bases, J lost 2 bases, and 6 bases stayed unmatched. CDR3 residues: CASSIEDRAGGNQPQHF. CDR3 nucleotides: TGTGCCAGTAGTATAGAGGACAGGGCAGGGGGCAATCAGCCCCAGCATTTT.

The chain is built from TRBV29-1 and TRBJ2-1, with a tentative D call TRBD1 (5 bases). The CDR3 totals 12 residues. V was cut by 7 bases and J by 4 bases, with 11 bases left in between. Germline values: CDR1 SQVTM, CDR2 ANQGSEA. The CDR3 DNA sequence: TGCAGCGCCCACCGACAGTACAATGAGCAGTTCTTC. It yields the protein CSAHRQYNEQFF.

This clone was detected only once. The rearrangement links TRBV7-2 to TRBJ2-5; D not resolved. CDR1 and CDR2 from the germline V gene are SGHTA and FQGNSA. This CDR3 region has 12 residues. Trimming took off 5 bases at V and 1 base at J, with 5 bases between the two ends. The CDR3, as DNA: TGTGCCAGCAGCCGATCCCAAGAGACCCAGTACTTC. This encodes CASSRSQETQYF.